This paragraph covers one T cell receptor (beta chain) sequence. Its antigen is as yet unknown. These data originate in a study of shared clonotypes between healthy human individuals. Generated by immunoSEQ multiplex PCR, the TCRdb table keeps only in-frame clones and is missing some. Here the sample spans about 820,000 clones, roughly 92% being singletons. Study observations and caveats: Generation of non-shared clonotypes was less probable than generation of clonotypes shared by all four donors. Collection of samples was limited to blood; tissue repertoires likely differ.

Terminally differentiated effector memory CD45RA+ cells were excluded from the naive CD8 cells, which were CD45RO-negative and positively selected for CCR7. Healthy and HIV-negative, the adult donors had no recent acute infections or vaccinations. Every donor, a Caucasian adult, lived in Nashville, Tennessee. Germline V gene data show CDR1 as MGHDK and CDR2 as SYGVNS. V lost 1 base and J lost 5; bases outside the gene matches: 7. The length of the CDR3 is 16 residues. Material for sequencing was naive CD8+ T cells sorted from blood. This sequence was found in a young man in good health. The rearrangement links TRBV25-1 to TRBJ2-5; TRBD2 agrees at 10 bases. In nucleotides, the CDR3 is TGTGCCAGCAGTGAATGGAGGAGCGGGAGGGGCGAGACCCAGTACTTC. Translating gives CASSEWRSGRGETQYF.